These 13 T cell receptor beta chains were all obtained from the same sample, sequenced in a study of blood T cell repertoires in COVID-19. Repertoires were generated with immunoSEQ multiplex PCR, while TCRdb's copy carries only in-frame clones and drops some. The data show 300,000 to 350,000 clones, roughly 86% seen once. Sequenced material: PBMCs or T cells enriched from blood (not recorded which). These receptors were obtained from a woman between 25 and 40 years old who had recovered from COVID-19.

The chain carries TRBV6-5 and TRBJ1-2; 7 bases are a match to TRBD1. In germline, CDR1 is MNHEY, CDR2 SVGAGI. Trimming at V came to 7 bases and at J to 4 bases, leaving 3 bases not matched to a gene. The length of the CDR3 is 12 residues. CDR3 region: CASTQGPYGYTF. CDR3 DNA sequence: TGTGCCAGCACACAGGGGCCCTATGGCTACACCTTC.

The CDR3 is CAISGMRRQANTEAFF. As DNA, the CDR3 is TGTGCCATCAGTGGAATGAGGAGACAGGCTAACACTGAAGCTTTCTTT. The genes are TRBV10-3 and TRBJ1-1; weak D call: TRBD1 (6 bases). This CDR3 is built from 16 residues. V was shortened by 4 bases and J by 2 bases, with 17 bases between the two germline ends. Germline V CDR1 and CDR2: ENHRY, SYGVKD.

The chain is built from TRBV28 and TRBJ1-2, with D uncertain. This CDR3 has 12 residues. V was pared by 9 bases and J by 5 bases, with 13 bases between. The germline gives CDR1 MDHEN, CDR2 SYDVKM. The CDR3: CASYTRGYGYTF. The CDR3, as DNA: TGTGCCAGTTACACCAGAGGTTATGGCTACACCTTC.

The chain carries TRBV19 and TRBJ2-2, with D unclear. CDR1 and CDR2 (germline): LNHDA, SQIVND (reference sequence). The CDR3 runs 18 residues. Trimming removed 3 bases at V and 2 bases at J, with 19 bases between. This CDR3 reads CASSMPTRMIGNTGELFF. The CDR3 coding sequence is TGTGCCAGTAGTATGCCGACACGGATGATAGGAAACACCGGGGAGCTGTTTTTT.

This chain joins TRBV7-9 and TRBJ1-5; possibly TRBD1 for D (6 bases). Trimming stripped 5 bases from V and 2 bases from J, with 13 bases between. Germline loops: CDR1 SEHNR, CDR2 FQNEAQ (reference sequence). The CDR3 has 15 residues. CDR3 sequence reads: CASSAQGRGNQPQHF. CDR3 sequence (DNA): TGTGCCAGCAGCGCACAGGGCAGGGGCAATCAGCCCCAGCATTTT.

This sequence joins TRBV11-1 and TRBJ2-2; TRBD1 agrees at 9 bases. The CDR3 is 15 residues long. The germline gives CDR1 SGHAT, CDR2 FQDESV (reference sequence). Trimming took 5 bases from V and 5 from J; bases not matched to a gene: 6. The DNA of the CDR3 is TGTGCCAGCAGCCCGGGACAGGGAGGGACCGGGGAGCTGTTTTTT. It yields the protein CASSPGQGGTGELFF. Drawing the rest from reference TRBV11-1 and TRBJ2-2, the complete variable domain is EAEVAQSPRYKITEKSQAVAFWCDPISGHATLYWYRQILGQGPELLVQFQDESVVDDSQLPKDRFSAERLKGVDSTLKIQPAELGDSAMYLCASSPGQGGTGELFFGEGSRLTVL.

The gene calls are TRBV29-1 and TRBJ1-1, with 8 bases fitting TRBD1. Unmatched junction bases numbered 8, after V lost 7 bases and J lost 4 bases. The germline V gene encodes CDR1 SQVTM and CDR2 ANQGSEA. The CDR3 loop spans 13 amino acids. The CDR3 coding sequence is TGCAGCGCCTATGATACAGGGGGCACTGAAGCTTTCTTT. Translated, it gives CSAYDTGGTEAFF. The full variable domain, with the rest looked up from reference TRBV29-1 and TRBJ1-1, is SAVISQKPSRDICQRGTSLTIQCQVDSQVTMMFWYRQQPGQSLTLIATANQGSEATYESGFVIDKFPISRPNLTFSTLTVSNMSPEDSSIYLCSAYDTGGTEAFFGQGTRLTVV.

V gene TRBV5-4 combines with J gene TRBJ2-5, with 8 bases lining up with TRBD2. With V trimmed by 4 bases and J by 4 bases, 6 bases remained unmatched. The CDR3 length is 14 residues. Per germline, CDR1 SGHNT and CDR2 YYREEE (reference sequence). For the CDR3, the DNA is TGTGCCAGCAGCCCGGCTAGCGGGCGAGAGACCCAGTACTTC. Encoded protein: CASSPASGRETQYF.

CDR3: CASNLHLDRPEGYTF. The CDR3 region has the DNA TGTGCCAGTAACCTGCATTTGGACAGACCGGAGGGCTACACCTTC. This rearrangement joins TRBV19 to TRBJ1-2; possibly TRBD1 for D (6 bases). CDR3 length: 15 residues. Germline V gene lookup returns CDR1 LNHDA and CDR2 SQIVND (reference sequence). Trimming cost V 7 bases and J 8 bases, with 23 bases left between them.

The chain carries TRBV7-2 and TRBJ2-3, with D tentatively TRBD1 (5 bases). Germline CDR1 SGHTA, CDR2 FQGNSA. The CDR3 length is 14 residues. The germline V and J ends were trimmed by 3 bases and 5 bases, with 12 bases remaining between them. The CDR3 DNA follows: TGTGCCAGCAGCTTGAAACGCAGGGAAGATACGCAGTATTTT. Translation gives CASSLKRREDTQYF.

Here the CDR3 reads CASSMFWRNMNTEAFF. CDR3 nucleotides: TGTGCCAGTAGTATGTTTTGGCGGAACATGAACACTGAAGCTTTCTTT. V usage is TRBV19 and J usage is TRBJ1-1; D unclear. This CDR3 contains 16 residues. The V end lost 3 bases, the J end lost 0 bases, and 14 bases lay between the germline ends. Germline CDR1 and CDR2: LNHDA and SQIVND (reference sequence).

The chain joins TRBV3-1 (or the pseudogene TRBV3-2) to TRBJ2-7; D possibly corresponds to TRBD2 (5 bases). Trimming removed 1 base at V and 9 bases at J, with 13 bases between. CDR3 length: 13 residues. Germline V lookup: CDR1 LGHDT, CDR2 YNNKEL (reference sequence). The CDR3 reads CASSQGRGLGQYF. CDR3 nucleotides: TGTGCCAGCAGCCAAGGACGCGGACTCGGGCAGTACTTC.

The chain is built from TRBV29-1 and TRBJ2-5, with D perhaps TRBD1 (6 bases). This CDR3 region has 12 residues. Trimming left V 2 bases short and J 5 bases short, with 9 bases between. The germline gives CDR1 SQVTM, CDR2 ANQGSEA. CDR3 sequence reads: CSVEQRGETQYF. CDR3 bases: TGCAGCGTTGAACAGAGGGGGGAGACCCAGTACTTC.